A selection of T cell receptor beta chains follows, all from one sample in a study of human T cells and chemical hapten exposure. TCRdb analysed the RACE reads with MiXCR anew, one entry per CDR3 protein. The table shows roughly 34,000 distinct CDR3 sequences, with 6% to 7% occurring only once. This specimen consisted of whole blood, obtained in connection with sensitization to the hapten diphenylcyclopropenone (DPC). The receptors originated from a woman aged 25 to 39 with alopecia areata. Some clones in this sample may be carry-over from other donors' samples. Both conserved end residues are trimmed from each CDR3. The order of the fields is V gene, J gene, CDR3 protein.

TRBV24-1	TRBJ1-2	ATSDLTEPGYT
TRBV28	TRBJ1-5	ASSSGQGNQPQH
TRBV6-2/TRBV6-3	TRBJ1-1	ASSYGTGGPEAF
TRBV12-3/TRBV12-4	TRBJ1-4	ASSPTSRGPNEKLF
TRBV7-2	TRBJ2-7	ASSFRSGSSYEQY
TRBV6-6	TRBJ2-3	ASSSGLATSTDTQY
TRBV9	TRBJ1-6	ASSFQTDMNSPLH
TRBV12-5	TRBJ2-7	ASGLGPTYEQY
TRBV4-1	TRBJ1-3	ASSQDRGMGLGNTIY
TRBV7-3	TRBJ2-3	ASSLSTGGGTDTQY
TRBV20-1	TRBJ1-3	SARAAGMGTIY
TRBV5-1	TRBJ2-5	ASSSRLAGGKETQY
TRBV20-1	TRBJ2-2	SARNPTGELF
TRBV19	TRBJ1-2	ASSIFGDGNYGYT
TRBV28	TRBJ1-1	ASSSPGLGAF
TRBV7-2	TRBJ2-5	ASSPDYQETQY
TRBV6-2/TRBV6-3	TRBJ1-6	ASSYRDRYINSPLH
TRBV6-5	TRBJ2-3	ASTRASTDTQY
TRBV18	TRBJ1-5	ASSEEGNQH
TRBV28	TRBJ2-7	ASGDGGFRYEQY
TRBV3-1	TRBJ2-1	ASSQLNEQF
TRBV6-5	TRBJ2-2	ASSSGHGELF
TRBV4-3	TRBJ2-2	ASSQGDRGEANTGELF
TRBV27	TRBJ1-2	ASSPHQRYGYT
TRBV5-1	TRBJ2-2	ASSLARANTGELF
TRBV7-2	TRBJ2-5	ASSLAGRGETQY
TRBV12-3/TRBV12-4	TRBJ2-7	ASSPSALTYEQY
TRBV4-3	TRBJ1-1	ASSPQAMNTEAF
TRBV14	TRBJ2-3	ASSQWAGTSTDTQY
TRBV2	TRBJ2-1	ASSKTGGGMAYNEQF
TRBV28	TRBJ1-5	ASSFPRINQPQH
TRBV7-2	TRBJ2-3	ASSLGGTDTQY
TRBV2	TRBJ2-5	ASNENSGTARAQY
TRBV12-3/TRBV12-4	TRBJ1-1	ASSLGQGGTEAF
TRBV7-9	TRBJ1-1	ATRPTNTEAF
TRBV6-6	TRBJ2-3	ASTPHYTDTQY
TRBV30	TRBJ1-3	AWSPDRSGNTIY
TRBV4-2	TRBJ2-7	ASSQAGGTTREQY
TRBV4-2	TRBJ1-5	ASSQVGAGQGNQPQH
TRBV20-1	TRBJ1-1	SAVKATGQGEAF
TRBV29-1	TRBJ1-1	SVRFPGGTEAF
TRBV5-1	TRBJ1-5	ASSPSGRGDQPQH
TRBV12-3/TRBV12-4	TRBJ2-1	ASRYGNEQF
TRBV7-9	TRBJ1-1	ASSLGGEAF
TRBV19	TRBJ1-2	ASSIDNQVPSYGYT
TRBV20-1	TRBJ2-7	SATSGTDPYEQY
TRBV25-1	TRBJ2-7	ASSEPGLASYEQY
TRBV20-1	TRBJ1-1	SAREQSNTEAF
TRBV28	TRBJ2-7	ASRGTGVEQY
TRBV7-2	TRBJ2-3	ASSLRRQASTDTQY
TRBV12-3/TRBV12-4	TRBJ2-7	ASSFGTGNREQY
TRBV28	TRBJ1-2	ASSSGPPNYGYT
TRBV12-3/TRBV12-4	TRBJ2-3	ASSLVFTGADTQY
TRBV6-1	TRBJ2-5	ASAQAGTVAQETQY
TRBV5-6	TRBJ1-4	ASSLRINEKLF
TRBV5-4	TRBJ2-2	ASSREVQMNTGELF
TRBV6-2/TRBV6-3	TRBJ1-5	ASRSNQPQH
TRBV12-3/TRBV12-4	TRBJ2-7	ASSVDRGQEQY
TRBV5-4	TRBJ2-5	ASSRTGAPLETQY